The 13 T cell receptor beta chains below were found in one sample sequenced in a study of cytomegalovirus exposure and HLA in healthy donors. The PCR ran on 60 Vbeta and 13 Jbeta primers. TCRdb's table, derived via immunoSEQ multiplex PCR, lists solely in-frame clones and lacks some. The repertoire includes about 94,000 clones, over 65% of them detected once, and 3% to 4% sits in the top ten. The sequencing input was PBMCs. Every receptor here comes from a man between 25 and 39 years old in good health and CMV-seronegative.

The rearrangement uses TRBV2 and TRBJ2-5; D remains ambiguous. V shed 6 bases and J shed 5 bases, with 4 bases lying between them. This CDR3 is 10 amino acids long. Germline V CDR1 and CDR2: SNHLY, FYNNEI. The CDR3 here is CASRLETQYF. As DNA, the CDR3 is TGTGCCAGCAGACTCGAGACCCAGTACTTC.

The chain recombines TRBV7-3 with TRBJ2-1; 12 bases are shared with TRBD2. V lost 8 bases to trimming and J lost 7 bases; unmatched junction nucleotides: 6. Germline V lookup: CDR1 SGHTA, CDR2 FQGTGA. This CDR3 comprises 14 residues. This CDR3 reads CASGLAGRGNEQFF. CDR3 coding DNA: TGTGCCAGCGGACTAGCGGGACGGGGGAATGAGCAGTTCTTC.

The chain is built from TRBV5-4 and TRBJ1-6; 7 nucleotides align to TRBD1. CDR3 length equals 16 residues. V was pared by 4 bases and J by 9 bases, with 13 bases of the junction left unmatched. Germline values: CDR1 SGHNT, CDR2 YYREEE (reference sequence). The CDR3, as DNA: TGTGCCAGCAGCCCTCGTCGACAGGGTGGGGGTTCACCCCTCCACTTT. It codes for CASSPRRQGGGSPLHF.

This chain uses TRBV10-3 with TRBJ2-1; no clear D. This CDR3 region has 14 residues. The V and J ends lost 0 bases and 4 bases respectively, with 7 bases between them. Germline CDR1 and CDR2: ENHRY and SYGVKD. CDR3 residues: CAISESNGYNEQFF. The CDR3 nucleotides read TGTGCCATCAGTGAGTCGAACGGGTACAATGAGCAGTTCTTC.

This clone occurred a few times. This rearrangement joins TRBV28 to TRBJ2-3; the match to TRBD2 covers 10 bases. Germline trimming cut 4 bases from V and 2 bases from J; bases unmatched to any gene: 6. Per the germline V gene, CDR1 is MDHEN and CDR2 is SYDVKM. The CDR3 sequence is 16 residues long. The CDR3 protein is CASSSRTSGHTDTQYF. Here the CDR3 DNA reads TGTGCCAGCAGTTCCCGGACTAGCGGTCACACAGATACGCAGTATTTT.

The rearrangement uses TRBV10-1 and TRBJ2-2, with TRBD2 matching over 8 bases. The V gene end was trimmed by 4 bases and the J gene end by 5 bases; junction bases not matched to a gene: 9. The germline gives CDR1 WNHNN, CDR2 SYGVQD (reference sequence). The CDR3 is made up of 16 amino acids. For the CDR3, the DNA is TGCGCCAGCAGTGGATCCATAGCGGGAAGTACCGGGGAGCTGTTTTTT. This gives the protein CASSGSIAGSTGELFF.

The chain is built from TRBV19 and TRBJ2-5, with TRBD2 matching 7 bases. The CDR3 runs to 13 residues. Losses at the gene ends were 7 bases for V and 7 bases for J; bases not matched to a gene: 9. Germline CDR1 and CDR2: LNHDA and SQIVND (reference sequence). This CDR3 reads CASNPQGRGTQYF. CDR3 sequence (DNA): TGTGCCAGTAACCCCCAAGGGAGGGGGACCCAGTACTTC.

V gene TRBV25-1 combines with J gene TRBJ2-7; a weak D match, TRBD1 (6 bases). This CDR3 is 14 amino acids long. The germline V gene encodes CDR1 MGHDK and CDR2 SYGVNS. Trimming pared 4 bases from V and 4 bases from J, leaving 14 bases between. The CDR3 bases are TGTGCCAGCAGTGTCGTACAGGGAGCGTACGAGCAGTACTTC. It yields the protein CASSVVQGAYEQYF.

This chain joins TRBV6-6 and TRBJ2-5, with D tentatively TRBD1 (6 bases). CDR1 MNHNY and CDR2 SVGAGI come from the germline V gene (reference sequence). The CDR3 has 13 amino acids. V lost 6 bases, J lost 2 bases, and 10 bases lay in between. CDR3 protein: CASRIGQQETQYF. In DNA, the CDR3 is TGTGCCAGCAGGATCGGACAGCAAGAGACCCAGTACTTC.

This clone was detected a few times. The chain couples TRBV9 to TRBJ2-2; D unclear. The CDR3 length is 15 residues. With 2 bases removed from V and 3 bases from J, the gap between germline ends came to 11 bases. CDR1 is SGDLS, CDR2 YYNGEE, per germline. The CDR3, as DNA: TGTGCCAGCAGCGTTACCGGAGATTACACCGGGGAGCTGTTTTTT. It is translated as CASSVTGDYTGELFF.

The chain joins TRBV6-1 to TRBJ2-7; TRBD2 might be the D (6 bases). Germline V gene sequence: CDR1 MNHNS, CDR2 SASEGT. The CDR3 length is 14 residues. Trimming took off 7 bases at V and 9 bases at J, with 22 bases between the two ends. CDR3 amino acids: CASTPQPGLIRQYF. The CDR3 DNA reads as TGTGCCAGCACCCCTCAACCGGGACTTATCAGGCAGTACTTC.

This chain links TRBV10-1 with TRBJ2-5, with 8 positions matching TRBD2. The CDR3 is 15 residues long. Germline V gene data show CDR1 as WNHNN and CDR2 as SYGVQD (reference sequence). The junction had 5 bases not matched to a gene; V was cut back by 3 bases and J by 2 bases. CDR3 residues: CASSDPGLGQETQYF. The CDR3 DNA reads as TGCGCCAGCAGTGACCCGGGACTAGGGCAAGAGACCCAGTACTTC.

This rearrangement joins TRBV29-1 to TRBJ2-7, with D perhaps matching TRBD1 (5 bases). Trimming shortened V by 4 bases and J by 3 bases, and 10 bases separated the two germline ends. This CDR3 region has 12 residues. The germline V gene has CDR1 SQVTM and CDR2 ANQGSEA. Here the CDR3 DNA reads TGCAGCGTTGGACAGTTTAGCTACGAGCAGTACTTC. Translation: CSVGQFSYEQYF.